A single sample is the source of the 29 T cell receptor beta chains below, sequenced in a study of identifying expanded T cells in peripheral blood (dated by TCRdb to 2018 to 2020). To prepare the library, the immunoSEQ multiplex PCR assay was applied. Entries here come from immuneACCESS through TCRdb and include only in-frame sequences with V and J called. Some clones fail to appear in such tables; in the studies checked, an unresolved V gene covers under half of the shortfall, and the cause of the remainder is unknown. The sample table holds roughly 100,000 clones, of which approximately 88% were seen once. Over 12% of the sample is in the top ten clones. Sequencing used blood. These TCRs come from a person aged 18 to 70 in good health.

The rearrangement links TRBV7-8 to TRBJ1-4, with unresolved D. This CDR3 has 12 amino acids. Trimming shortened V by 7 bases and J by 7 bases, and 10 bases separated the two germline ends. Per the germline V gene, CDR1 is SGHVS and CDR2 is FQNEAQ. CDR3 loop: CASNQKFEKLFF. The CDR3 nucleotides are TGTGCCAGCAACCAGAAGTTTGAAAAACTGTTTTTT.

This chain uses TRBV12-5 with TRBJ2-1; a weak D match, TRBD1 (5 bases). The ends were cut back, 8 bases at V and 7 bases at J, with 15 bases in the middle. This CDR3 spans 13 amino acids. CDR1 is LGHNT and CDR2 is FRNRAP in the germline V gene. The CDR3 DNA is TGTGCTAGTACAGGACCCTTTGGGAATGAGCAGTTCTTC. This translates into CASTGPFGNEQFF.

The chain joins TRBV25-1 to TRBJ2-6, with D uncertain. Per the germline V gene, CDR1 is MGHDK and CDR2 is SYGVNS. The germline V and J ends were trimmed by 6 bases and 1 base, with 13 bases remaining between them. The CDR3 is made up of 16 amino acids. The CDR3 DNA follows: TGTGCCAGCAGCCAAGGGTTTAGGTCTGGGGCCAACGTCCTGACTTTC. Its translation is CASSQGFRSGANVLTF.

The chain carries TRBV2 and TRBJ1-5; the match to TRBD1 covers 7 bases. J gave up 4 bases and V 6 bases, and 9 bases lay outside the gene matches. Per the germline V gene, CDR1 is SNHLY and CDR2 is FYNNEI. The CDR3 totals 15 residues. DNA of the CDR3: TGTGCCAGCAGCTCAGAGGGGACAGAGAATCAGCCCCAGCATTTT. Translated: CASSSEGTENQPQHF.

A remark on this clone: The same CDR3 is also encoded by other DNA sequences in this sample. The chain's CDR3 is CSASTGTQYF. CDR3 in DNA: TGCAGTGCTTCCACGGGGACCCAGTACTTC. This chain joins TRBV20-1 and TRBJ2-5; D call uncertain. The germline CDR1 and CDR2 sequences are DFQATT and SNEGSKA (reference sequence). This CDR3 spans 10 amino acids. Trimming shortened V by 5 bases and J by 7 bases, and 8 bases separated the two germline ends.

The chain carries TRBV10-3 and TRBJ2-5; maybe TRBD2 (5 bases). The CDR3 runs to 13 residues. Trimming took off 4 bases at V and 6 bases at J, with 12 bases between the two ends. Germline values: CDR1 ENHRY, CDR2 SYGVKD. Written as DNA, the CDR3 is TGTGCCATCAGTGGTGAAAACGGGAAGACCCAGTACTTC. This translates into CAISGENGKTQYF.

The rearrangement joins TRBV30 to TRBJ2-6; 7 bases are shared with TRBD1. CDR3 size: 17 residues. The V and J ends lost 2 bases and 4 bases, in that order; junction bases with no gene match: 11. Germline loops: CDR1 GTSNPN, CDR2 SVGIG (reference sequence). The CDR3 nucleotides read TGTGCCTGGAGTCGAAGGGACAGTGGGTCCGGGGCCAACGTCCTGACTTTC. Protein sequence: CAWSRRDSGSGANVLTF.

The chain is built from TRBV20-1 and TRBJ1-1, with unresolved D. The V gene's germline CDR1 is DFQATT and CDR2 SNEGSKA (reference sequence). This CDR3 region has 11 residues. Deletions cut 5 bases from V and 8 bases from J, with 12 bases between. The CDR3 sequence: CSAWDRWEAFF. The CDR3 DNA reads TGCAGTGCTTGGGATCGCTGGGAAGCTTTCTTT.

Points on this clone: This may be a read error: a much more frequent sequence differs by one nucleotide. In nucleotides, the CDR3 is TGTGCCAGCAGCTTTGGACACCATGAAGGCTACACCTTC. Amino acids: CASSFGHHEGYTF. The genes are TRBV14 and TRBJ1-2, with D possibly TRBD1 on 5 matching bases. Germline CDR1 reads SGHDN; CDR2 reads FVKESK. V shed 5 bases and J shed 8 bases, with 15 bases lying between them. CDR3 length equals 13 residues.

V gene TRBV2 combines with J gene TRBJ2-5, with D maybe TRBD2 (5 bases). The ends were cut back, 1 base at V and 2 bases at J, with 8 bases in the middle. Germline lookup yields CDR1 SNHLY and CDR2 FYNNEI. The CDR3 contains 14 residues. The CDR3 bases are TGTGCCAGCAGTGAAGGACTACTTCAAGAGACCCAGTACTTC. Protein product: CASSEGLLQETQYF.

The genes are TRBV28 and TRBJ1-2; D is perhaps TRBD1 (5 bases). The CDR3 covers 13 residues. Germline V gene lookup returns CDR1 MDHEN and CDR2 SYDVKM. The V end lost 8 bases, the J end lost 7 bases, and 17 bases lay between the germline ends. The CDR3 coding sequence is TGTGCCAGCCAAACCCCAGGGTATACTGGCTACACCTTC. As protein: CASQTPGYTGYTF.

The chain carries TRBV27 and TRBJ1-2, with D hard to call. V lost 10 bases and J 0 bases, leaving 12 bases between the germline ends. In germline, CDR1 is MNHEY, CDR2 SMNVEV (reference sequence). CDR3 length: 13 amino acids. In DNA, the CDR3 is TGTGCCACCATGGACGGGGCTAACTATGGCTACACCTTC. Amino acid sequence: CATMDGANYGYTF.

This chain joins TRBV5-1 and TRBJ1-2; 7 bases agree with TRBD1. Germline CDR1 is SGHRS and CDR2 is YFSETQ. The V and J ends lost 3 bases and 4 bases, in that order; junction bases with no gene match: 3. The CDR3 is 13 amino acids. The CDR3 DNA reads as TGCGCCAGCAGCTCACAGGGGACCTATGGCTACACCTTC. Translated: CASSSQGTYGYTF.

V and J are TRBV15 and TRBJ2-5; D is possibly TRBD2 (6 bases). The CDR3 runs to 16 residues. Trimming took off 1 base at V and 3 bases at J, with 15 bases between the two ends. CDR1 and CDR2 from the germline V gene are LNHNV and YYDKDF (reference sequence). For the CDR3, the DNA is TGTGCCACCAGCAGAGCGGGGGACCTGAGGGAAGAGACCCAGTACTTC. Its translation: CATSRAGDLREETQYF.

The chain recombines TRBV27 with TRBJ2-7; no clear D. V lost 8 bases and J 0 bases, leaving 14 bases between the germline ends. There are 14 residues in the CDR3. Per germline, CDR1 MNHEY and CDR2 SMNVEV (reference sequence). The CDR3 DNA reads TGTGCCAGCTTACCAGGACGGAACTCCTACGAGCAGTACTTC. Translation: CASLPGRNSYEQYF.

The rearrangement links TRBV29-1 to TRBJ2-3, with 9 bases that match TRBD1. V shed 4 bases, J shed 0 bases, and the junction held 2 bases outside the gene matches. Germline V gene lookup returns CDR1 SQVTM and CDR2 ANQGSEA. The CDR3 runs 14 residues. CDR3 protein: CSVAGTGSTDTQYF. The CDR3 DNA sequence: TGCAGCGTTGCCGGGACAGGGAGCACAGATACGCAGTATTTT.

The sample holds a few counts of this clone. The chain employs TRBV5-4 and TRBJ2-2; tentative D call: TRBD2 (6 bases). This CDR3 contains 15 residues. Germline V gene lookup returns CDR1 SGHNT and CDR2 YYREEE (reference sequence). V lost 4 bases, J lost 7 bases, and 17 bases lay in between. CDR3 DNA sequence: TGTGCCAGCAGCCTCAGGGCTAGCGTGGGCGGGGAGCTGTTTTTT. Translating gives CASSLRASVGGELFF.

The chain combines TRBV2 with TRBJ2-3, with D uncertain. The length of the CDR3 is 14 residues. V was pared by 6 bases and J by 1 base, with 11 bases between. CDR1 SNHLY and CDR2 FYNNEI come from the germline V gene. The CDR3 DNA sequence: TGTGCCAGCAGGGTCGCGACGGGCACAGATACGCAGTATTTT. Residues: CASRVATGTDTQYF.

The chain joins TRBV5-3 to TRBJ2-4; 7 bases agree with TRBD1. TRBV5-3 is sorted into the ORF group, with uncertain function. The CDR3 sequence is 14 residues long. V gave up 3 bases and J gave up 1 base; unmatched junction bases: 1. CDR3 amino acids: CARSSGQAKNIQYF. The CDR3 DNA is TGTGCCAGAAGCTCGGGACAGGCCAAAAACATTCAGTACTTC.

The gene calls are TRBV11-2 and TRBJ2-7; D gene ambiguous. There are 11 residues in the CDR3. Germline V gives CDR1 SGHAT, CDR2 FQNNGV. The ends were cut back, 4 bases at V and 3 bases at J, with 4 bases in the middle. The CDR3, as DNA: TGTGCCAGCAGCTCCGGCTACGAGCAGTACTTC. Translating it yields CASSSGYEQYF.

J is TRBJ1-2 and V is TRBV5-1; unclear D gene. Germline CDR1 SGHRS, CDR2 YFSETQ. The CDR3 is 12 amino acids. V was pared by 5 bases and J by 1 base, with 6 bases between. The CDR3 nucleotides read TGCGCCAGCAGGGTTAATAACTATGGCTACACCTTC. Translated, it gives CASRVNNYGYTF.

V usage is TRBV7-9 and J usage is TRBJ2-3, with D perhaps TRBD1 (7 bases). This CDR3 spans 15 amino acids. V was clipped by 5 bases and J by 2 bases, with 14 bases between them. The germline V gene encodes CDR1 SEHNR and CDR2 FQNEAQ (reference sequence). In DNA form, the CDR3 reads TGTGCCAGCAGCGCCCAGGGGGGCCACACAGATACGCAGTATTTT. The encoded protein is CASSAQGGHTDTQYF. Together with reference TRBV7-9 and TRBJ2-3, the CDR3 gives the full variable domain: DTGVSQNPRHKITKRGQNVTFRCDPISEHNRLYWYRQTLGQGPEFLTYFQNEAQLEKSRLLSDRFSAERPKGSFSTLEIQRTEQGDSAMYLCASSAQGGHTDTQYFGPGTRLTVL.

This chain links TRBV4-1 with TRBJ2-1; possible D gene TRBD2, 5 bases. Per the germline V gene, CDR1 is MGHRA and CDR2 is YSYEKL. V lost 4 bases, J lost 0 bases, and 13 bases lay in between. The CDR3 is made up of 16 amino acids. CDR3 nucleotides: TGCGCCAGCAGCCTTGGACTCTTGAGCTCCTACAATGAGCAGTTCTTC. Translation: CASSLGLLSSYNEQFF.

The rearrangement links TRBV5-1 to TRBJ2-7; TRBD2 agrees at 12 bases. From germline, CDR1 is SGHRS and CDR2 YFSETQ. CDR3 size: 17 residues. The trim removed 2 bases at V and 0 bases at J, leaving 6 bases unmatched. CDR3 bases: TGCGCCAGCAGCTTTGGTCTAGCGGGGGGGAGCTCCTACGAGCAGTACTTC. It is translated as CASSFGLAGGSSYEQYF.

This rearrangement joins TRBV18 to TRBJ1-1; D uncertain. Trimming removed 3 bases from V and 0 bases from J, with 14 bases in between. CDR3 length: 16 amino acids. The germline V gene has CDR1 KGHSH and CDR2 LQKENI. The CDR3 protein is CASSPRGREMNTEAFF. The CDR3 DNA is TGTGCCAGCTCACCTAGAGGAAGGGAAATGAACACTGAAGCTTTCTTT.

The CDR3 region has the DNA TGCGCCAGCAGCATTGGGACTAGCGGTAACAATGAGCAGTTCTTC. Translated: CASSIGTSGNNEQFF. The genes are TRBV5-1 and TRBJ2-1; 11 bases map to TRBD2. With V trimmed by 4 bases and J by 5 bases, 5 bases remained unmatched. The length of the CDR3 is 15 residues. Germline assignment: CDR1 SGHRS and CDR2 YFSETQ. Full variable domain (outside the CDR3, taken from reference TRBV5-1 and TRBJ2-1): KAGVTQTPRYLIKTRGQQVTLSCSPISGHRSVSWYQQTPGQGLQFLFEYFSETQRNKGNFPGRFSGRQFSNSRSEMNVSTLELGDSALYLCASSIGTSGNNEQFFGPGTRLTVL.

The chain carries TRBV18 and TRBJ1-1; unclear D gene. The CDR3 runs to 12 residues. V lost 5 bases, J lost 0 bases, and 4 bases lay in between. Germline CDR1 reads KGHSH; CDR2 reads LQKENI. CDR3 nucleotides: TGTGCCAGCTCAACATTGAACACTGAAGCTTTCTTT. Protein sequence: CASSTLNTEAFF.

This chain connects TRBV28 to TRBJ1-1; a possible D gene is TRBD1 (6 bases). Trimming left V 4 bases short and J 10 bases short, with 16 bases between. CDR3 length: 13 amino acids. CDR1 and CDR2 from the germline V gene are MDHEN and SYDVKM. CDR3 in DNA: TGTGCCAGCAGTTATGCCCACCCGGGGGCAGCTTTCTTT. It specifies CASSYAHPGAAFF.

The chain uses TRBV5-1 and TRBJ2-5, with a possible D match to TRBD2 (6 bases). The V end lost 4 bases, the J end lost 5 bases, and 15 bases lay between the germline ends. Germline CDR1 reads SGHRS; CDR2 reads YFSETQ. This CDR3 contains 14 residues. The CDR3 sequence: CASSPTIGGETQYF. DNA for the CDR3: TGCGCCAGCAGCCCTACGATAGGAGGGGAGACCCAGTACTTC.